This is a list of T cell receptor beta chains from one sample in a study of shared clonotypes between healthy human individuals. Data came from immunoSEQ multiplex PCR; TCRdb stores just in-frame clones and leaves some out. The sample contains roughly 2 million clones, over 85% of which appear only once. Sequencing used naive CD4+ T cells sorted from blood. These receptors all come from a young man in good health. Both conserved end residues are part of each CDR3. A D gene is named only where the DNA matches it firmly. Expanded clones get a size class; other rows say once, few or many, or leave the size out.

NA,NA,TRBV4-2,TRBJ2-3,CASSQAFPGAQYF,TGTGCCAGCAGCCAAGCTTTTCCGGGGGCGCAGTATTTT
TRBD1,NA,TRBV10-3,TRBJ2-7,CAISAGTGLYEQYF,TGTGCCATCAGCGCCGGGACAGGGCTATACGAGCAGTACTTC
NA,NA,TRBV30,TRBJ2-7,CAWSGGTGFYEQYF,TGTGCCTGGAGTGGCGGCACGGGGTTCTACGAGCAGTACTTC
TRBD2,NA,TRBV11-2,TRBJ2-5,CASSYSLAGGPGETQYF,TGTGCCAGCAGCTACTCACTAGCGGGAGGGCCTGGGGAGACCCAGTACTTC
NA,NA,TRBV2,TRBJ2-7,CASSEVGVSFVGQYF,TGTGCCAGCAGTGAAGTTGGTGTCTCCTTTGTTGGGCAGTACTTC
NA,NA,TRBV6-1,TRBJ1-5,CASSNRHDSNQPQHF,TGTGCCAGCAGTAATAGACACGATAGCAATCAGCCCCAGCATTTT
TRBD1,NA,TRBV27,TRBJ2-3,CASRGQFTDTQYF,TGTGCCAGCAGGGGACAGTTCACAGATACGCAGTATTTT
NA,few,TRBV6-1,TRBJ2-7,CASSELSGRHEQYF,TGTGCCAGCAGTGAACTCTCGGGTAGGCACGAGCAGTACTTC
TRBD2,NA,TRBV4-1,TRBJ2-7,CASSQRFTAGTSPVEQYF,TGCGCCAGCAGCCAGCGGTTCACTGCCGGGACTAGCCCAGTCGAGCAGTACTTC
TRBD1,NA,TRBV2,TRBJ1-4,CASSEGDSFFSSNEKLFF,TGTGCCAGCAGTGAAGGGGACAGCTTCTTTTCATCTAATGAAAAACTGTTTTTT
NA,NA,TRBV7-6,TRBJ1-2,CASSLNTGKANYGYTF,TGTGCCAGCAGCTTAAACACAGGGAAAGCTAACTATGGCTACACCTTC
TRBD2,NA,TRBV30,TRBJ2-5,CAWSQRGGRETQYF,TGTGCCTGGAGCCAGCGGGGGGGCCGAGAGACCCAGTACTTC
TRBD1,NA,TRBV7-9,TRBJ1-3,CASSTRGAGTGSGNTIYF,TGTGCCAGCAGCACAAGAGGGGCTGGGACAGGGTCTGGAAACACCATATATTTT
NA,NA,TRBV6-5,TRBJ1-2,CASSITGNGRGYTF,TGTGCCAGCAGCATAACAGGGAATGGTAGAGGCTACACCTTC
TRBD1,NA,TRBV5-1,TRBJ1-2,CASSAGQGIGYTF,TGCGCCAGCAGCGCAGGACAGGGGATTGGCTACACCTTC